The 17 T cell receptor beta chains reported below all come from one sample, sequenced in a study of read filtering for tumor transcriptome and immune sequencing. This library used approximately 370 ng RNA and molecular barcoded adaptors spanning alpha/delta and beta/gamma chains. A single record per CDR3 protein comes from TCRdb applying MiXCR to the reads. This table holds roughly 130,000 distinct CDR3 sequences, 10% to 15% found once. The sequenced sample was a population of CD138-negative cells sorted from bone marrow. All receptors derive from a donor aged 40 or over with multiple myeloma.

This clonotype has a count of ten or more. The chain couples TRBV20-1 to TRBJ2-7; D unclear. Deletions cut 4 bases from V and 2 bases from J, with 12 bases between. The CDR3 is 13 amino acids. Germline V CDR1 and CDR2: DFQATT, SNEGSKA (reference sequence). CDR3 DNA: TGCAGTGCTACCCCCCTAGGTCCCTACGAGCAGTACTTC. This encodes CSATPLGPYEQYF.

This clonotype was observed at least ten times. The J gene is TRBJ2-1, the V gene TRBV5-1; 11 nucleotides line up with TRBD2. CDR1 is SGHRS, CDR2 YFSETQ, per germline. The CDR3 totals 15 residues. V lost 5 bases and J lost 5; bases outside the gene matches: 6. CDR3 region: CASRRTSGLNNEQFF. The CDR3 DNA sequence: TGCGCCAGCAGAAGGACTAGCGGGCTCAACAATGAGCAGTTCTTC.

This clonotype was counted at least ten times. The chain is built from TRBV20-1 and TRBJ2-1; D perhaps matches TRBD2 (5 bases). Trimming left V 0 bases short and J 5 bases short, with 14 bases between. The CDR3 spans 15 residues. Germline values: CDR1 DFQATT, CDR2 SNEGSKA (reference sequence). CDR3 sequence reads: CSARDPRLPNNEQFF. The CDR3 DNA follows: TGCAGTGCTAGAGATCCCAGACTACCGAACAATGAGCAGTTCTTC.

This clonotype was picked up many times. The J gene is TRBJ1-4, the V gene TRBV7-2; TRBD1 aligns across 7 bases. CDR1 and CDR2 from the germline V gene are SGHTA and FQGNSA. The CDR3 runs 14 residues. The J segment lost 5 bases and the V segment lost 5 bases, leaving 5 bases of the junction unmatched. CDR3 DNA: TGTGCCAGCAGCCCCAGGGGACAGAATGAAAAACTGTTTTTT. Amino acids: CASSPRGQNEKLFF. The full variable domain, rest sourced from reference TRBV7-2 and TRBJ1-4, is GAGVSQSPSNKVTEKGKDVELRCDPISGHTALYWYRQSLGQGLEFLIYFQGNSAPDKSGLPSDRFSAERTGGSVSTLTIQRTQQEDSAVYLCASSPRGQNEKLFFGSGTQLSVL.

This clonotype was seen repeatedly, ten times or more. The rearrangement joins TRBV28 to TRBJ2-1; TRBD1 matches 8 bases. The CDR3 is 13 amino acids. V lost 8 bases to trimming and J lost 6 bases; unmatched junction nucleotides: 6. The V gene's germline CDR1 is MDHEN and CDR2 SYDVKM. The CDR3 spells CASLDRASNEQFF. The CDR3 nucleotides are TGTGCCAGCCTGGACAGGGCAAGCAATGAGCAGTTCTTC.

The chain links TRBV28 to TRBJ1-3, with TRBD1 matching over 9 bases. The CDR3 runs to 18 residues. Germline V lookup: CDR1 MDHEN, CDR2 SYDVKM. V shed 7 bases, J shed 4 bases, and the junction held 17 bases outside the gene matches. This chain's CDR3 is CASIGAYRDRAYGNTIYF. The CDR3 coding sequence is TGTGCCAGCATTGGGGCCTATCGGGACAGGGCATACGGAAACACCATATATTTT.

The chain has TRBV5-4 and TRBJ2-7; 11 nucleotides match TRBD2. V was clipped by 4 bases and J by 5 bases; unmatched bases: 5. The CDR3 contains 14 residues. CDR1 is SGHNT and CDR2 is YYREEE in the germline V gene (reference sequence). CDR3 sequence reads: CASSAPGLADEQYF. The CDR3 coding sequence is TGTGCCAGCAGCGCCCCGGGACTAGCGGACGAGCAGTACTTC.

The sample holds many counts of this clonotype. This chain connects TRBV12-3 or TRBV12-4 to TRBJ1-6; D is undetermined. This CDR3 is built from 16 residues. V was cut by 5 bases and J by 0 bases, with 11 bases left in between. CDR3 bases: TGTGCCAGCAGTGATATACAGAGCTCCTATAATTCACCCCTCCACTTT. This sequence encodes CASSDIQSSYNSPLHF.

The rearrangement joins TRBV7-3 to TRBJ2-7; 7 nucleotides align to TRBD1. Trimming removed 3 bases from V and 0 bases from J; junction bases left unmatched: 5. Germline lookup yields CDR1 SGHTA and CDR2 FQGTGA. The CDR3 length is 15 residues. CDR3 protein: CASSLQGDPSYEQYF. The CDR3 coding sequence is TGTGCCAGCAGCTTGCAGGGGGACCCCTCCTACGAGCAGTACTTC.

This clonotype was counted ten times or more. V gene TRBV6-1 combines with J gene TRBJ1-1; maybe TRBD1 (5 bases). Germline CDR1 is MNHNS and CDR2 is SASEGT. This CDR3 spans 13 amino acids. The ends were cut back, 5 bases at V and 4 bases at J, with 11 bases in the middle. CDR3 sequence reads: CASSNRQTTEAFF. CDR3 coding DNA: TGTGCCAGCAGTAACCGACAGACCACTGAAGCTTTCTTT.

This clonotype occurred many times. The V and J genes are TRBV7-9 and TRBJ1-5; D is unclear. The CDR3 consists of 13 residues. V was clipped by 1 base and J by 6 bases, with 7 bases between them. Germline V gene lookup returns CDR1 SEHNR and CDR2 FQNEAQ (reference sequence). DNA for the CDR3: TGTGCCAGCAGCTTAGGAGGCGGTCAGCCCCAGCATTTT. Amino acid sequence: CASSLGGGQPQHF.

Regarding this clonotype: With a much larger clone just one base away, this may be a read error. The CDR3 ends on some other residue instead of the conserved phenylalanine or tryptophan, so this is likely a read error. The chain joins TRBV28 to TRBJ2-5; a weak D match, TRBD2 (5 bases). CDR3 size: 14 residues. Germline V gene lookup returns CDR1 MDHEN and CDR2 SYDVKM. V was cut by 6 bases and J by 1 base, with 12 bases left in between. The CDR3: CASSFGGLQETQYS. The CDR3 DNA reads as TGTGCCAGCAGCTTCGGCGGGCTCCAAGAGACCCAGTACTCC.

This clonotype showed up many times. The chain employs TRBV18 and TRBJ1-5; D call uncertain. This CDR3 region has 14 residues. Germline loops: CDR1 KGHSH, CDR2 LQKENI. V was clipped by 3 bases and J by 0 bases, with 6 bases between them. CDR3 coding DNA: TGTGCCAGCTCACCGACGGATAGCAATCAGCCCCAGCATTTT. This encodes CASSPTDSNQPQHF.

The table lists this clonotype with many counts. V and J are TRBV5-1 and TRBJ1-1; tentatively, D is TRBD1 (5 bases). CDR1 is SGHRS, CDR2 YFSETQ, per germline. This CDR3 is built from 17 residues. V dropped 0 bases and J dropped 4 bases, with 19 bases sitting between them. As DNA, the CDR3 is TGCGCCAGCAGCTTGGAGCGTGGGGGAATAAGGAGCACTGAAGCTTTCTTT. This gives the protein CASSLERGGIRSTEAFF.

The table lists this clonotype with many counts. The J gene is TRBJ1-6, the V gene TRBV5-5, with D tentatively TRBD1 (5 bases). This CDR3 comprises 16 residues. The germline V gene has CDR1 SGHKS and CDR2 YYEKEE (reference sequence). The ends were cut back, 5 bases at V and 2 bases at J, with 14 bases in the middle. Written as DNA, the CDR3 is TGTGCCAGCAGTCCTCAGCAGGGTACCTATAATTCACCCCTCCACTTT. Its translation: CASSPQQGTYNSPLHF.

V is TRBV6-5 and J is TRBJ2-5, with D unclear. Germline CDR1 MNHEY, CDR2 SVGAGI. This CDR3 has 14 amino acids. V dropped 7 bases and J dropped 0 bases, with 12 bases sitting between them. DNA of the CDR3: TGTGCCAGCAATCCCAGGATGTACCAAGAGACCCAGTACTTC. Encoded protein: CASNPRMYQETQYF.

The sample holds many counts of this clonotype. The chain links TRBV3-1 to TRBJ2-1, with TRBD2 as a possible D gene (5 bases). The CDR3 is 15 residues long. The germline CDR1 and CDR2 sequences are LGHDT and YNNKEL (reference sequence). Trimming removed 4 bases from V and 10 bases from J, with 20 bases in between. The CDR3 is CASSLLSDWGREQFF. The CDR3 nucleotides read TGTGCCAGCAGCCTACTCTCGGACTGGGGTCGGGAGCAGTTCTTC.